This T cell receptor beta chain stems from a study of T cell responses to AZD1222 COVID-19 vaccine. A note on this clone: The antigen is not known.

The method was immunoSEQ multiplex PCR; TCRdb's version includes in-frame clones alone and lacks a portion of them. The table records 45,000 to 55,000 clones, around 85% of them present only once. General study points: Donors were mostly white British, more females; clonal diversity possibly underestimated. The study identified only six AZD1222 recipients as seropositive at baseline. A reported finding is that nearly half of spike-specific TCRs target unmutated variant regions.

The CDR3 covers 21 residues. V dropped 7 bases and J dropped 0 bases, with 30 bases sitting between them. Germline V gene lookup returns CDR1 LNHDA and CDR2 SQIVND (reference sequence). The V and J genes are TRBV19 and TRBJ2-2; tentatively, D is TRBD1 (6 bases). Material: peripheral blood, obtained on day 0 of MenACWY control vaccination. The TCR comes from an adult in good health. CDR3: CASTYSDKGQTTCPNTGELFF. The DNA for the CDR3 is TGTGCCAGTACCTACTCGGATAAAGGACAGACTACTTGCCCGAACACCGGGGAGCTGTTTTTT.